These 19 T cell receptor beta chains share one sample of origin, sequenced in a study of blood T cells in healthy people across ages. A second PCR of roughly 7 to 11 cycles used a sample-barcoded 5' primer and a J-beta primer mix. Each CDR3 protein is one row after TCRdb ran MiXCR on the 5' RACE reads. The data show about 640,000 distinct CDR3 sequences, roughly three fifths seen once. Sequencing input: blood. These receptors came from a man aged 55 to 70 in good health.

The chain combines TRBV25-1 with TRBJ1-4, with no clear D. V lost 7 bases to trimming and J lost 8 bases, with 17 bases between them. Germline values: CDR1 MGHDK, CDR2 SYGVNS. The CDR3 runs to 14 residues. This CDR3 is CASTLTQGGEKLFF. Here the CDR3 DNA reads TGTGCCAGCACCCTGACCCAAGGTGGGGAAAAACTGTTTTTT.

The rearrangement links TRBV3-1 to TRBJ2-1, with TRBD2 identical over 7 bases. CDR1 and CDR2 from the germline V gene are LGHDT and YNNKEL (reference sequence). The CDR3 is 13 residues long. Trimming cost V 1 base and J 12 bases; bases outside gene matches: 6. The CDR3 sequence: CASSQGSGKGQFF. The DNA of the CDR3 is TGTGCCAGCAGCCAAGGGAGCGGGAAAGGGCAGTTCTTC.

This chain links TRBV20-1 with TRBJ2-5, with unresolved D. With 0 bases removed from V and 0 bases from J, the gap between germline ends came to 8 bases. The germline gives CDR1 DFQATT, CDR2 SNEGSKA (reference sequence). This CDR3 is built from 14 residues. In nucleotides, the CDR3 is TGCAGTGCTAGAGACCCAGTTAACCAAGAGACCCAGTACTTC. Its translation is CSARDPVNQETQYF.

The genes are TRBV7-6 and TRBJ2-3; 10 nucleotides match TRBD2. Germline loops: CDR1 SGHVS, CDR2 FNYEAQ. V shed 6 bases and J 1 base; nucleotides not matched to a gene: 10. The CDR3 is 17 residues long. The CDR3 region is CASRRIAGGWGTDTQYF. The CDR3 DNA reads as TGTGCCAGCAGGAGGATAGCGGGGGGCTGGGGCACAGATACGCAGTATTTT.

As to this clonotype: The missing conserved phenylalanine or tryptophan at the end of this CDR3 makes a read error likely. This sequence joins TRBV20-1 and TRBJ1-4, with 7 bases fitting TRBD1. The CDR3 is made up of 13 amino acids. Unmatched junction bases numbered 5, after V lost 3 bases and J lost 7 bases. Germline V gene sequence: CDR1 DFQATT, CDR2 SNEGSKA (reference sequence). The CDR3 DNA is TGCAGTGCTAGTCCCACAGGGGTTGAAAAACTGTTTTAT. Its protein is CSASPTGVEKLFY.

The J gene is TRBJ2-7, the V gene TRBV5-1; D is unresolved. Germline CDR1 SGHRS, CDR2 YFSETQ. V shed 0 bases and J shed 2 bases, with 9 bases lying between them. The CDR3 totals 14 residues. As DNA, the CDR3 is TGCGCCAGCAGCTTGGACCCTTGGGCCTACGAGCAGTACTTC. It specifies CASSLDPWAYEQYF.

This chain connects TRBV18 to TRBJ1-3, with D perhaps TRBD1 (5 bases). Germline V CDR1 and CDR2: KGHSH, LQKENI. Trimming cost V 2 bases and J 1 base, with 9 bases left between them. The CDR3 is made up of 15 amino acids. CDR3 loop: CASSPGSGSGNTIYF. CDR3 bases: TGTGCCAGCTCACCAGGATCAGGGTCTGGAAACACCATATATTTT. The full variable domain, with the rest looked up from reference TRBV18 and TRBJ1-3, is NAGVMQNPRHLVRRRGQEARLRCSPMKGHSHVYWYRQLPEEGLKFMVYLQKENIIDESGMPKERFSAEFPKEGPSILRIQQVVRGDSAAYFCASSPGSGSGNTIYFGEGSWLTVV.

The V call is TRBV28, the J call TRBJ1-1, with a tentative D call TRBD1 (6 bases). This CDR3 is 15 amino acids long. Germline assignment: CDR1 MDHEN and CDR2 SYDVKM. The V end was cut by 8 bases, the J end by 1 base, with 17 bases between. The CDR3 sequence: CASLLQGPANTEAFF. The CDR3 region has the DNA TGTGCCAGCCTCCTCCAGGGGCCGGCGAACACTGAAGCTTTCTTT.

This clonotype was recorded a few times. The CDR3 nucleotides read TGCGCCAGCAGCCTCGGACAGGGATCGGTTACGGCGCAGTATTTT. Protein sequence: CASSLGQGSVTAQYF. V is TRBV4-1 and J is TRBJ2-3; TRBD1 agrees at 8 bases. Looked up from germline, CDR1 is MGHRA and CDR2 is YSYEKL. Unmatched junction bases numbered 13, after V lost 4 bases and J lost 10 bases. The CDR3 sequence is 15 residues long.

This clonotype has more than one count but fewer than ten. The chain links TRBV20-1 to TRBJ1-3; D gene uncertain. This CDR3 is built from 14 residues. The V end lost 3 bases, the J end lost 0 bases, and 9 bases lay between the germline ends. Germline V gene data show CDR1 as DFQATT and CDR2 as SNEGSKA (reference sequence). In DNA, the CDR3 is TGCAGTGCTAGCGACCCCCGCTCTGGAAACACCATATATTTT. This codes for CSASDPRSGNTIYF.

V and J are TRBV11-2 and TRBJ1-4, with D perhaps matching TRBD1 (6 bases). CDR1 is SGHAT, CDR2 FQNNGV, per germline. V was cut by 2 bases and J by 10 bases, with 17 bases left in between. This CDR3 has 15 amino acids. CDR3 sequence: CASSLPQGSLGKLFF. The CDR3 nucleotides read TGTGCCAGCAGCTTACCCCAGGGGTCGCTTGGAAAACTGTTTTTT.

The chain combines TRBV29-1 with TRBJ1-1; tentatively, D is TRBD1 (6 bases). The germline V gene has CDR1 SQVTM and CDR2 ANQGSEA. The CDR3 is 12 residues long. The germline V and J ends were trimmed by 4 bases and 1 base, with 7 bases remaining between them. The CDR3 region has the DNA TGCAGCGTTGCCAGGGGGAACACTGAAGCTTTCTTT. Protein sequence: CSVARGNTEAFF.

The gene calls are TRBV7-2 and TRBJ1-6; D may be TRBD1 (5 bases). The CDR3 spans 14 residues. The V gene's germline CDR1 is SGHTA and CDR2 FQGNSA. Trimming removed 6 bases at V and 7 bases at J, with 13 bases between. This CDR3 reads CASRFGGKNSPLHF. The CDR3 DNA reads as TGTGCCAGCAGGTTCGGGGGGAAGAATTCACCCCTCCACTTT.

A word on this clonotype: At one of its ends the junction is not consistent with the germline gene, which may arise from a read error. The chain is built from TRBV29-1 and TRBJ2-6, with D possibly called TRBD1 or TRBD2 (5 bases each). CDR3 length: 16 amino acids. CDR1 is SQVTM and CDR2 is ANQGSEA in the germline V gene. CDR3 bases: TGCGGCGTTGGGGCAGCGGCTAAACCTGGGGCCAACGTCCTGACTTTC. As protein: CGVGAAAKPGANVLTF.

V usage is TRBV7-2 and J usage is TRBJ2-5; 11 bases agree with TRBD1. Per germline, CDR1 SGHTA and CDR2 FQGNSA. The V gene end was trimmed by 5 bases and the J gene end by 4 bases; junction bases not matched to a gene: 3. The length of the CDR3 is 14 residues. The CDR3 DNA sequence: TGTGCCAGCAGCCAGGACAGGGGGCCAGAGACCCAGTACTTC. Protein: CASSQDRGPETQYF.

In regard to this clonotype: Just one base apart from a much larger clone, this may be a read error. The chain links TRBV13 to TRBJ2-7; TRBD2 agrees at 12 bases. CDR3 length: 14 amino acids. The ends lost 6 bases at V and 6 bases at J; junction bases unmatched: 6. Germline lookup yields CDR1 PRHDT and CDR2 FYEKMQ (reference sequence). The CDR3 spells CASSGLAGTCEQYF. The CDR3 DNA reads as TGTGCCAGCAGTGGACTAGCGGGGACCTGCGAGCAGTACTTC. Full variable domain (missing parts from reference TRBV13 and TRBJ2-7): AAGVIQSPRHLIKEKRETATLKCYPIPRHDTVYWYQQGPGQDPQFLISFYEKMQSDKGSIPDRFSAQQFSDYHSELNMSSLELGDSALYFCASSGLAGTCEQYFGPGTRLTVT.

The rearrangement joins TRBV7-2 to TRBJ1-2; D is undetermined. Germline V gives CDR1 SGHTA, CDR2 FQGNSA. Trimming removed 2 bases from V and 4 bases from J, with 17 bases in between. This CDR3 is 16 amino acids long. CDR3 coding DNA: TGTGCCAGCAGCTTATCTCTAGGGCAGAGTCCCTATGGCTACACCTTC. Residues: CASSLSLGQSPYGYTF. Filled out from reference TRBV7-2 and TRBJ1-2, the complete variable domain reads GAGVSQSPSNKVTEKGKDVELRCDPISGHTALYWYRQSLGQGLEFLIYFQGNSAPDKSGLPSDRFSAERTGGSVSTLTIQRTQQEDSAVYLCASSLSLGQSPYGYTFGSGTRLTVV.

This rearrangement joins TRBV24-1 to TRBJ1-5; TRBD1 matches 7 bases. Trimming at V came to 5 bases and at J to 3 bases, leaving 6 bases not matched to a gene. Germline V gene sequence: CDR1 KGHDR, CDR2 SFDVKD. The CDR3 consists of 15 residues. The CDR3 coding sequence is TGTGCCACCAGTGGACTCGGGACAGACAATCAGCCCCAGCATTTT. Amino acids: CATSGLGTDNQPQHF.

This clonotype was detected a few times. This chain connects TRBV20-1 to TRBJ1-2; 9 bases line up with TRBD1. This CDR3 has 15 residues. V trimming: 5 bases; J trimming: 1 base; junction bases outside the gene matches: 8. Germline loops: CDR1 DFQATT, CDR2 SNEGSKA (reference sequence). CDR3 in amino acids: CSALTGGAINYGYTF. CDR3 DNA: TGCAGTGCTCTCACAGGGGGCGCGATTAACTATGGCTACACCTTC.